This TCR beta chain came from a study of T cells in Graves' hyperthyroidism and ophthalmopathy (dated by TCRdb to between 2017 and 2020). Study-level background: A discovery cohort of about 95 patients, approximately 45 with Graves' ophthalmopathy and 55 to 60 with stable Graves' hyperthyroidism, was used to find distinguishing TCR V-J signatures. The study also compared thyroid tissue and blood T-cell repertoires from a handful of Graves' hyperthyroidism patients. For training and testing, the 100 or so patients in the discovery cohort were randomly divided in a 7:3 ratio. Prospective prediction of ophthalmopathy was tested in an independent validation cohort consisting of 18 hyperthyroidism patients and 15 to 17 patients who later progressed to ophthalmopathy. According to the paper, TCR Vbeta CDR3 sequencing was carried out on approximately 140 peripheral blood samples, which came from under 50 ophthalmopathy, roughly 75 hyperthyroidism and some 17 progressor patients. Once sampling was done, hyperthyroidism patients were given methimazole at a starting dose of 30 mg daily, whereas ophthalmopathy patients were given high-dose intravenous methylprednisolone. Results the study describes overall, beyond this receptor: A model built on a 13 V-J signature distinguished ophthalmopathy from stable hyperthyroidism, reaching roughly 88% sensitivity and around 81% specificity in cross-validation and 80%/75% in testing. In validation, the model predicted progression to ophthalmopathy a median of about 6.5 months before onset, with around 70% sensitivity and just under 75% specificity. Most expanded thyroid clonotypes (frequency above 0.001) were also detected in blood, suggesting blood repertoires may reflect thyroid immune responses. Sample size was not statistically predetermined, and blinding of investigators to group allocation was not performed.

Stable Graves' hyperthyroidism was defined as no progression to ophthalmopathy during 18 months of follow-up. The hyperthyroidism patients were between 18 and 65 years old and newly diagnosed, with a disease duration of less than 2 months. The study excluded patients with uncontrolled infections, other autoimmune diseases, pregnancy or lactation. Clinical symptoms, serum thyroxine and TRAb, thyroid ultrasound, and orbital computed tomography formed the basis for the diagnoses. Total RNA was extracted using Trizol reagent, and RNA quality was assessed on an Agilent 2100 Bioanalyzer. The sample holds many counts of this clonotype. Its specific antigen is unknown. One base away there is no much larger clone; base qualities are not given. Amplification of TCR beta CDR3 regions was carried out from RNA transcripts. For the first round of RT-PCR on the TCR CDR3, the HTBI primer set was used together with the Qiagen OneStep RT-PCR kit. Libraries were constructed in a second round of multiplex PCR, after which size selection and purification were carried out. Sequencing of the libraries was done on an Illumina HiSeq2000 using paired-end 100 bp reads. The study's processing was this. SOAPnuke was used to process the raw data, throwing out any read that contained adapters or uncalled bases, had a mean Phred below 15, or lacked an exact constant-primer or identifier match. High-quality paired reads were merged with COPE v1.2.5, and unique nucleotide sequences were defined as clonotypes. Clonotypes were aligned to IMGT TRBV, TRBD and TRBJ reference segments using MiTCR v1.1. The analysis included only V-J combinations with a frequency above 0.0001, which together covered 99% to 99.2% of the repertoires. The TCS score was defined as F50 (clonal expansion) divided by E x V (chaos), with BLOSUM62-based TCRdist calculated between CDR3 peptides within each V-J. Welch's t-statistics and random forest reduced just over 500 V-J features to 13, which were used in a naive Bayes classifier (R e1071). The Morisita-Horn index was used to measure how similar the thyroid and blood repertoires were. The public reads were reanalyzed by TCRdb: fastp trimming at Q25, MiXCR alignment, in-frame beta chains only. Every distinct CDR3 protein forms one entry, paired with its most common genes and DNA. The V and J calls and clone size are TCRdb's, not the authors'. This sample gives about 540,000 distinct CDR3 sequences in total; 35% to 55% of them show up just once. The ten biggest clones cover roughly 8.2% of the sample.

The sequencing input was peripheral blood or thyroid tissue (not recorded which). This TCR was sampled from a woman between 18 and 29 years old with Graves' hyperthyroidism.

The CDR3: CASSAAPQETQYF. The DNA reads TGTGCCAGCAGCGCGGCGCCACAGGAGACCCAGTACTTC. This chain is built from TRBV9 and TRBJ2-5; confidence is insufficient to name the D gene. The CDR3, from cysteine to phenylalanine, totals 13 residues. Here the CDR3 DNA is all that survives: 39 bases in frame from base 1. At the junction V is shortened by 3 bases and J by 5 bases, with 11 bases in between. Via the germline V gene, CDR1 is SGDLS and CDR2 YYNGEE. Supplemented by the reference TRBV9 and TRBJ2-5 proteins around the CDR3, the complete variable domain is DSGVTQTPKHLITATGQRVTLRCSPRSGDLSVYWYQQSLDQGLQFLIQYYNGEERAKGNILERFSAQQFPDLHSELNLSSLELGDSALYFCASSAAPQETQYFGPGTRLLVL.